Listed here are 23 T cell receptor beta chains from one sample, sequenced in a study of radiation and T cells in renal cell carcinoma. TCRdb's table, derived via immunoSEQ multiplex PCR, lists solely in-frame clones and lacks some. The top ten hold around a quarter of the sample, which has some 150,000 clones, around four fifths seen once. Time point of the sample: baseline pretreatment blood. Treatment specified: 15 Gy SBRT to primary tumor, nephrectomy 4 weeks later. The sample consisted of blood, taken from a patient whose treatment included radiotherapy and nephrectomy. These receptors were obtained from a woman aged 45 to 65 with renal cell carcinoma.

The chain recombines TRBV5-4 with TRBJ2-5; 9 bases are a match to TRBD2. Germline V gene data show CDR1 as SGHNT and CDR2 as YYREEE (reference sequence). The CDR3 length is 16 residues. Losses at the gene ends were 1 base for V and 5 bases for J; bases not matched to a gene: 9. For the CDR3, the DNA is TGTGCCAGCAGCTTGCTCGCGGGGGGGCTAGGGGAGACCCAGTACTTC. This sequence encodes CASSLLAGGLGETQYF.

The rearrangement joins TRBV7-2 to TRBJ2-7; 11 bases match TRBD2. Looked up from germline, CDR1 is SGHTA and CDR2 is FQGNSA. Losses at the gene ends were 5 bases for V and 2 bases for J; bases not matched to a gene: 2. The CDR3 length is 14 residues. The CDR3 region has the DNA TGTGCCAGCAGCGGACTAGCGGGCCCCTACGAGCAGTACTTC. It specifies CASSGLAGPYEQYF.

The genes are TRBV29-1 and TRBJ2-3; D remains ambiguous. Trimming shortened V by 6 bases and J by 1 base, and 8 bases separated the two germline ends. The CDR3 contains 12 residues. Germline V lookup: CDR1 SQVTM, CDR2 ANQGSEA. CDR3 residues: CSVAEGTDTQYF. The CDR3 nucleotides are TGCAGCGTCGCCGAGGGCACAGATACGCAGTATTTT.

The rearrangement links TRBV19 to TRBJ1-2; D gene ambiguous. The CDR3 has 14 residues. V was clipped by 7 bases and J by 4 bases, with 16 bases between them. Germline assignment: CDR1 LNHDA and CDR2 SQIVND (reference sequence). CDR3 DNA: TGTGCCAGTACCGGTGATTGGGGTGGCTATGGCTACACCTTC. Translating it yields CASTGDWGGYGYTF.

The chain recombines TRBV5-4 with TRBJ2-7, with 7 bases that match TRBD2. CDR1 is SGHNT, CDR2 YYREEE, per germline (reference sequence). The CDR3 length is 15 residues. V lost 4 bases to trimming and J lost 2 bases; unmatched junction nucleotides: 9. DNA of the CDR3: TGTGCCAGCAGCGCCGGGTCGGGGGGACCCTACGAGCAGTACTTC. It encodes CASSAGSGGPYEQYF.

The V gene is TRBV19, the J gene TRBJ2-3, with TRBD2 matching 8 bases. This CDR3 contains 13 residues. Germline values: CDR1 LNHDA, CDR2 SQIVND (reference sequence). The J segment lost 2 bases and the V segment lost 5 bases, leaving 0 bases of the junction unmatched. The CDR3 DNA follows: TGTGCCAGTAGTGGACTAGCCACAGATACGCAGTATTTT. Its translation is CASSGLATDTQYF.

The CDR3 DNA reads as TGTGCCAGCAGTGATAGGTTAGAGTACTCTGGAAACACCATATATTTT. Amino acid sequence: CASSDRLEYSGNTIYF. V is TRBV6-4 and J is TRBJ1-3; D gene unclear. This CDR3 comprises 16 residues. CDR1 and CDR2 from the germline V gene are MRHNA and SNTAGT. V was pared by 3 bases and J by 0 bases, with 12 bases between.

The chain links TRBV28 to TRBJ1-2; 7 bases match TRBD1. The ends lost 6 bases at V and 4 bases at J; junction bases unmatched: 8. Looked up from germline, CDR1 is MDHEN and CDR2 is SYDVKM. The CDR3 spans 14 residues. The CDR3 sequence: CASSLTGQFYGYTF. In DNA, the CDR3 is TGTGCCAGCAGCCTTACGGGACAGTTCTATGGCTACACCTTC.

The V gene is TRBV5-1, the J gene TRBJ1-4, with TRBD1 matching over 7 bases. This CDR3 spans 15 amino acids. Germline V lookup: CDR1 SGHRS, CDR2 YFSETQ. The trim removed 4 bases at V and 3 bases at J, leaving 6 bases unmatched. CDR3: CASSVQGTPNEKLFF. CDR3 bases: TGCGCCAGCAGCGTACAGGGGACCCCTAATGAAAAACTGTTTTTT. The whole variable domain, remainder taken from reference TRBV5-1 and TRBJ1-4, is KAGVTQTPRYLIKTRGQQVTLSCSPISGHRSVSWYQQTPGQGLQFLFEYFSETQRNKGNFPGRFSGRQFSNSRSEMNVSTLELGDSALYLCASSVQGTPNEKLFFGSGTQLSVL.

The chain employs TRBV21-1 and TRBJ2-3. TRBV21-1 is flagged as a pseudogene. CDR3 length equals 10 residues. CDR3 residues: CASSKWMQYF. The DNA of the CDR3 is TGTGCCAGCAGCAAATGGATGCAGTATTTT.

This chain connects TRBV5-4 to TRBJ2-7; a possible D gene is TRBD2 (6 bases). V was trimmed by 0 bases and J by 7 bases, leaving 20 bases between them. Per the germline V gene, CDR1 is SGHNT and CDR2 is YYREEE (reference sequence). The CDR3 extends over 16 amino acids. The CDR3 DNA sequence: TGTGCCAGCAGCTTGGGGGGGACTGCCCTGCGACAGGAGCAGTACTTC. This sequence encodes CASSLGGTALRQEQYF.

To note about this clone: In the same sample, other DNA sequences code for this CDR3. V and J are TRBV18 and TRBJ1-1; the D gene is possibly TRBD1 (6 bases). The ends were cut back, 3 bases at V and 1 base at J, with 9 bases in the middle. This CDR3 has 14 residues. The V gene's germline CDR1 is KGHSH and CDR2 LQKENI. The chain's CDR3 is CASSPGQSNTEAFF. DNA for the CDR3: TGTGCCAGCTCACCTGGACAGTCGAACACTGAAGCTTTCTTT.

The rearrangement uses TRBV18 and TRBJ1-1, with unresolved D. The V and J ends lost 1 base and 1 base respectively, with 13 bases between them. Looked up from germline, CDR1 is KGHSH and CDR2 is LQKENI. The CDR3 is made up of 16 amino acids. CDR3 DNA sequence: TGTGCCAGCTCACCACTGTTACAAAATGCGAACACTGAAGCTTTCTTT. Amino acid sequence: CASSPLLQNANTEAFF.

The chain couples TRBV7-2 to TRBJ1-4; 7 bases are shared with TRBD1. There are 17 residues in the CDR3. Germline values: CDR1 SGHTA, CDR2 FQGNSA. V lost 0 bases to trimming and J lost 4 bases; unmatched junction nucleotides: 8. The CDR3 region has the DNA TGTGCCAGCAGCTTAGCCCTTATCCCAGGGGGTAATGAAAAACTGTTTTTT. Protein sequence: CASSLALIPGGNEKLFF.

The chain recombines TRBV7-2 with TRBJ2-7; 11 bases line up with TRBD2. Germline CDR1 reads SGHTA; CDR2 reads FQGNSA. The V segment lost 2 bases and the J segment 3 bases; nucleotides outside the gene matches: 3. The CDR3 length is 15 residues. In nucleotides, the CDR3 is TGTGCCAGCAGCTTATCTAGCGGGGGGTACTACGAGCAGTACTTC. It translates to CASSLSSGGYYEQYF.

This clone has a single count. This CDR3 reads CASSSTLPSGQETQYF. DNA for the CDR3: TGTGCCAGCAGCTCGACCTTGCCTAGCGGACAAGAGACCCAGTACTTC. The chain carries TRBV7-3 and TRBJ2-5; 7 positions match TRBD2. Germline values: CDR1 SGHTA, CDR2 FQGTGA. The CDR3 covers 16 residues. V shed 4 bases, J shed 2 bases, and the junction held 10 bases outside the gene matches.

The chain links TRBV30 to TRBJ2-7; a possible D gene is TRBD1 (6 bases). Trimming removed 2 bases from V and 7 bases from J, with 12 bases in between. The germline V gene encodes CDR1 GTSNPN and CDR2 SVGIG (reference sequence). This CDR3 region has 12 residues. The CDR3 region has the DNA TGTGCCTGGAGTCCTGACAGGAGTGAGCAGTACTTC. Translation gives CAWSPDRSEQYF.

The chain combines TRBV5-1 with TRBJ1-2, with D possibly matching TRBD1 (6 bases). Trimming left V 3 bases short and J 2 bases short, with 17 bases between. There are 16 residues in the CDR3. Germline-derived CDR1 and CDR2 are SGHRS and YFSETQ. The CDR3: CASSSAEGGRNYGYTF. Written as DNA, the CDR3 is TGCGCCAGCAGCTCAGCCGAAGGGGGGCGCAACTATGGCTACACCTTC.

The V and J genes are TRBV30 and TRBJ2-1, with TRBD1 matching 7 bases. V was pared by 2 bases and J by 6 bases, with 7 bases of the junction left unmatched. This CDR3 has 14 residues. The germline V gene encodes CDR1 GTSNPN and CDR2 SVGIG (reference sequence). In DNA, the CDR3 is TGTGCCTGGAGTAAAGGGGCAGGGGGCAATGAGCAGTTCTTC. Translation gives CAWSKGAGGNEQFF.

The rearrangement joins TRBV4-3 to TRBJ2-1, with TRBD2 matching over 11 bases. This CDR3 spans 16 amino acids. After removal of 4 bases from V and 8 bases from J, the junction contained 10 bases not matched to a gene. CDR1 and CDR2 (germline): LGHNA, YSLEER. This CDR3 is CASSPGVLAGGDEQFF. DNA of the CDR3: TGCGCCAGCAGCCCCGGGGTGCTAGCGGGAGGCGATGAGCAGTTCTTC.

The chain couples TRBV18 to TRBJ2-7; D may be TRBD2 (6 bases). V was pared by 2 bases and J by 3 bases, with 14 bases between. The germline CDR1 and CDR2 sequences are KGHSH and LQKENI. This CDR3 is 15 amino acids long. In nucleotides, the CDR3 is TGTGCCAGCTCACCATCTCGCGGGGCCAACTACGAGCAGTACTTC. It translates to CASSPSRGANYEQYF.

The chain joins TRBV4-1 to TRBJ2-4; 7 bases map to TRBD1. Germline lookup yields CDR1 MGHRA and CDR2 YSYEKL. This CDR3 has 15 amino acids. The V segment lost 1 base and the J segment 8 bases; nucleotides outside the gene matches: 8. The CDR3 nucleotides read TGCGCCAGCAGCCAAGTTGGGACAGATGGAGACATTCAGTACTTC. It translates to CASSQVGTDGDIQYF.

The J gene is TRBJ1-1, the V gene TRBV5-1; 9 bases agree with TRBD1. V lost 7 bases, J lost 2 bases, and 6 bases stayed unmatched. Looked up from germline, CDR1 is SGHRS and CDR2 is YFSETQ. This CDR3 is built from 14 residues. CDR3 sequence: CASGTQGANTEAFF. DNA of the CDR3: TGCGCCAGCGGGACACAGGGGGCCAACACTGAAGCTTTCTTT.